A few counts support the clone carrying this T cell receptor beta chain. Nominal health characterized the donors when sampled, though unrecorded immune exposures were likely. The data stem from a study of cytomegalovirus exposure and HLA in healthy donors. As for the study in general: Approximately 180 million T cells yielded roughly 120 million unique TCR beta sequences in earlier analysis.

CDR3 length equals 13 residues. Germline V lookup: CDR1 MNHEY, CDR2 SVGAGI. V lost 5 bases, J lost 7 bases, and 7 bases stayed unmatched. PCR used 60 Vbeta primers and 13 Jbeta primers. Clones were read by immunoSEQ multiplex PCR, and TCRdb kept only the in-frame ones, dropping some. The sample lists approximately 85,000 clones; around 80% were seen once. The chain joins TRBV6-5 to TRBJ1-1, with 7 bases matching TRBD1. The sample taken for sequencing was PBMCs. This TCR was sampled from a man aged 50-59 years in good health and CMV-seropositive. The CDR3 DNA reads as TGTGCCAGCAGTAGGGGGCTGGAGGGTGAAGCTTTCTTT. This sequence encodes CASSRGLEGEAFF.